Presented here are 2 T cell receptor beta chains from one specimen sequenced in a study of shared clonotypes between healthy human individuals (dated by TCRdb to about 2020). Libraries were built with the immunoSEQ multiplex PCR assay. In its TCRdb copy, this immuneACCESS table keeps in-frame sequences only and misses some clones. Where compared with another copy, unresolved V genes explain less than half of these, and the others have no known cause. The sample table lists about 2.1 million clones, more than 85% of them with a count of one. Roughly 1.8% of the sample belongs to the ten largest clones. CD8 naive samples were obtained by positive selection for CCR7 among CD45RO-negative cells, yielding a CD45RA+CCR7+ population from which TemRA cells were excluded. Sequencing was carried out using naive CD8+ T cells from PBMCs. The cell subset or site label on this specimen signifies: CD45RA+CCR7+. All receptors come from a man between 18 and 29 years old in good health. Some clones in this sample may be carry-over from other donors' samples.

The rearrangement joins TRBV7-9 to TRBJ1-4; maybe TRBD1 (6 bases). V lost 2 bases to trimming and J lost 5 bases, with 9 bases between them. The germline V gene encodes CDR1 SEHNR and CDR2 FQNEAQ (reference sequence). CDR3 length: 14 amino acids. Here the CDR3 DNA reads TGTGCCAGCAGCTTAAGTACAGGGAATGAAAAACTGTTTTTT. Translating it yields CASSLSTGNEKLFF.

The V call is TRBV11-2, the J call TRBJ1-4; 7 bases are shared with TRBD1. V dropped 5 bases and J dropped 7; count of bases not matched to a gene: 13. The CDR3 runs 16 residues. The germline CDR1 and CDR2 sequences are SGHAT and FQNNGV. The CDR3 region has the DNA TGTGCCAGCAGCCCCATTGAGACAGGGATTGGTGAAAAACTGTTTTTT. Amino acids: CASSPIETGIGEKLFF. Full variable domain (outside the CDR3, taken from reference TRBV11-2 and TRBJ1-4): EAGVAQSPRYKIIEKRQSVAFWCNPISGHATLYWYQQILGQGPKLLIQFQNNGVVDDSQLPKDRFSAERLKGVDSTLKIQPAKLEDSAVYLCASSPIETGIGEKLFFGSGTQLSVL.